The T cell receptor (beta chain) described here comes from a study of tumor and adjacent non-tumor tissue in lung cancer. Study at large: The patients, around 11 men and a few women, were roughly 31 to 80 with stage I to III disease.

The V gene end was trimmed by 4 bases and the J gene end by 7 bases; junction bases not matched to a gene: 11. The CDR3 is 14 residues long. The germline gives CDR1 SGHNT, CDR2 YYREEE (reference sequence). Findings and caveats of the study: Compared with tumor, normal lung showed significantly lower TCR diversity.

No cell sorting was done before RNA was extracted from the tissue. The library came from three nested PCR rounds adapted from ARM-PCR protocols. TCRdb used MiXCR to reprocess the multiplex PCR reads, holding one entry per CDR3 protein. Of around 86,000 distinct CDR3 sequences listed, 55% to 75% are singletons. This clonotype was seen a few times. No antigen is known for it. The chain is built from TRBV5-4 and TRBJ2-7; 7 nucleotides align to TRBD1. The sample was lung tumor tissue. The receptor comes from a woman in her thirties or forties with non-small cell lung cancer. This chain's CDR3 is CASSAETGIGEQYF. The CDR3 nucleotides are TGTGCCAGCAGCGCGGAGACAGGGATTGGAGAGCAGTACTTC.